This passage covers 9 T cell receptor beta chains from one sample sequenced in a study of blood T cell repertoires in COVID-19. The method was immunoSEQ multiplex PCR; TCRdb's version includes in-frame clones alone and lacks a portion of them. The sample gives around 380,000 clones, about 80% of which show up once; roughly 1.1% is in the top ten. Sequenced input: peripheral blood. These receptors originate from a human donor with acute or convalescent COVID-19. The donor label of this sample is uncertain.

The gene calls are TRBV6-5 and TRBJ2-7; no clear D gene. The germline V and J ends were trimmed by 2 bases and 2 bases, with 10 bases remaining between them. The CDR3 is made up of 14 amino acids. Germline V gene data show CDR1 as MNHEY and CDR2 as SVGAGI. CDR3 sequence: CASSYAAPTYEQYF. In DNA, the CDR3 is TGTGCCAGCAGTTACGCGGCCCCGACCTACGAGCAGTACTTC.

The V and J genes are TRBV7-2 and TRBJ2-1; TRBD2 aligns across 8 bases. V was clipped by 5 bases and J by 8 bases; unmatched bases: 8. From germline, CDR1 is SGHTA and CDR2 FQGNSA. This CDR3 spans 14 amino acids. CDR3 loop: CASSPRTSRYEQFF. For the CDR3, the DNA is TGTGCCAGCAGCCCCAGGACTAGCAGATATGAGCAGTTCTTC.

This clone turned up a few times. The rearrangement joins TRBV10-3 to TRBJ1-3, with a weak D call TRBD1 (5 bases). V was cut by 7 bases and J by 0 bases, with 19 bases left in between. The CDR3 length is 17 residues. CDR1 and CDR2 (germline): ENHRY, SYGVKD. The CDR3 bases are TGTGCCATCAAGGCCCGGCAAGGGGCCCTCTCTGGAAACACCATATATTTT. It is translated as CAIKARQGALSGNTIYF.

The J gene is TRBJ2-3, the V gene TRBV5-6; 8 positions match TRBD1. CDR1 and CDR2 (germline): SGHDT, YYEEEE. The J segment lost 2 bases and the V segment lost 6 bases, leaving 11 bases of the junction unmatched. The CDR3 is 16 amino acids. As DNA, the CDR3 is TGTGCCAGCAATTCCCGTACAGGGGGTTCCACAGATACGCAGTATTTT. Translating gives CASNSRTGGSTDTQYF.

This clone has only one observation. The chain has TRBV6-1 and TRBJ1-6; D unclear. With 2 bases removed from V and 12 bases from J, the gap between germline ends came to 11 bases. The CDR3 runs 13 residues. CDR1 is MNHNS, CDR2 SASEGT, per germline. CDR3 loop: CASSESGGVPLHF. The CDR3 DNA reads TGTGCCAGCAGTGAATCAGGAGGAGTACCCCTCCACTTT.

There are a few counts of this clone. CDR3 amino acids: CASRGQRTGELFF. In DNA form, the CDR3 reads TGTGCCAGCAGAGGACAAAGAACCGGGGAGCTGTTTTTT. This chain uses TRBV28 with TRBJ2-2; TRBD1 might be the D (5 bases). CDR1 is MDHEN, CDR2 SYDVKM, per germline. V lost 6 bases and J lost 5, with 10 bases in between. The CDR3 runs to 13 residues.

This clone was picked up one time. The chain couples TRBV11-2 to TRBJ2-7; the D gene is possibly TRBD1 (6 bases). The CDR3 loop spans 15 amino acids. V lost 5 bases and J lost 3, with 17 bases in between. Germline V CDR1 and CDR2: SGHAT, FQNNGV. The CDR3 loop is CASSENRVGSYEQYF. The CDR3 DNA reads as TGTGCCAGCAGCGAGAACAGGGTTGGAAGCTACGAGCAGTACTTC.

This sequence joins TRBV6-5 and TRBJ1-2; no definite D call. Per the germline V gene, CDR1 is MNHEY and CDR2 is SVGAGI. V was shortened by 6 bases and J by 8 bases, with 10 bases between the two germline ends. This CDR3 is built from 11 residues. CDR3 residues: CASSALLGYTF. CDR3 bases: TGTGCCAGCAGCGCCCTTCTAGGCTACACCTTC.

The chain combines TRBV13 with TRBJ1-3; 9 nucleotides line up with TRBD1. Germline CDR1 is PRHDT and CDR2 is FYEKMQ (reference sequence). The junction had 8 bases not matched to a gene; V was cut back by 4 bases and J by 1 base. This CDR3 region has 17 residues. The CDR3, as DNA: TGTGCCAGCAGCTCACTCACAGGGGGCCCTTCTGGAAACACCATATATTTT. The encoded protein is CASSSLTGGPSGNTIYF.